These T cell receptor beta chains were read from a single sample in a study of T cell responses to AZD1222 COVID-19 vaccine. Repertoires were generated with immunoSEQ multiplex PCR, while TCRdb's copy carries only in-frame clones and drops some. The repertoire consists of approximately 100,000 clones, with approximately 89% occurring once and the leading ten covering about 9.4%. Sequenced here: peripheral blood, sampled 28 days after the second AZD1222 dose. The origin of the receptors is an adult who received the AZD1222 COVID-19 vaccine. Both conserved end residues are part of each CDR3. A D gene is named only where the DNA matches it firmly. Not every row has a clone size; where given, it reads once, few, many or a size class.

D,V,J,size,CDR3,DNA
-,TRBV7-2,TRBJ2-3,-,CASSAKRYTDTQYF,TGTGCCAGCAGCGCGAAAAGATACACAGATACGCAGTATTTT
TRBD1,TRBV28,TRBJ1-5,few,CASSTGQGHQPQHF,TGTGCCAGCAGTACGGGACAGGGACATCAGCCCCAGCATTTT
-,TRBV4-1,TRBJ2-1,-,CAGRGAFNNEQFF,TGCGCCGGGAGGGGGGCCTTTAACAATGAGCAGTTCTTC
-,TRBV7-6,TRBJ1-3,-,CASSNLGGYSSGNTIYF,TGTGCCAGCAGCAATCTCGGGGGGTACTCCTCTGGAAACACCATATATTTT
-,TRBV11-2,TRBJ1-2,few,CASSLDGHTNYGYTF,TGTGCCAGCAGCTTAGATGGACACACTAACTATGGCTACACCTTC
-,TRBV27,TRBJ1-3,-,CASSLSGAGNTIYF,TGTGCCAGCAGTTTATCAGGGGCTGGAAACACCATATATTTT
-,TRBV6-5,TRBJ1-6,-,CASSLQRYNSPLHF,TGTGCCAGCAGTCTACAGAGGTATAATTCACCCCTCCACTTT
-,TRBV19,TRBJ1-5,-,CASSTRGGGQPQHF,TGTGCCAGTAGTACCAGAGGGGGGGGACAGCCCCAGCATTTT
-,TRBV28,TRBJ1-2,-,CASRPGTSNYGYTF,TGTGCCAGCAGACCGGGAACCTCTAACTATGGCTACACCTTC
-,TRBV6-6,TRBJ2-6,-,CASTGANVLTF,TGTGCCAGCACTGGGGCCAACGTCCTGACTTTC
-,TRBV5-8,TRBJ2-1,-,CASSLAGGPLYNEQFF,TGTGCCAGCAGCTTGGCCGGGGGGCCCCTCTACAATGAGCAGTTCTTC
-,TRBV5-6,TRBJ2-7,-,CASSPGQWAKHEQYF,TGTGCCAGCAGCCCCGGACAGTGGGCTAAGCACGAGCAGTACTTC
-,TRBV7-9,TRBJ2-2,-,CASSLGETRTGELFF,TGTGCCAGCAGCTTAGGCGAGACTCGGACCGGGGAGCTGTTTTTT
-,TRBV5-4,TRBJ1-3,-,CASSSVGPTGNTIYF,TGTGCCAGCAGCTCCGTGGGCCCAACGGGAAACACCATATATTTT
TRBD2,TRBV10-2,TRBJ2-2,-,CASSESTSAGELFF,TGCGCCAGCAGTGAGTCGACTAGCGCCGGGGAGCTGTTTTTT
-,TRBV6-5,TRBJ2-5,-,CASRRTTGETQYF,TGTGCCAGCAGGAGGACGACTGGGGAGACCCAGTACTTC
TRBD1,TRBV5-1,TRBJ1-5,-,CASREGTGGSQPQHF,TGCGCCAGCAGGGAGGGGACAGGGGGCTCCCAGCCCCAGCATTTT
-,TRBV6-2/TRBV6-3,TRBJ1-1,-,CASSIPTIRGTEAFF,TGTGCCAGCAGTATTCCCACGATTCGGGGAACTGAAGCTTTCTTT
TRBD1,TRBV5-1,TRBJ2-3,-,CASSLGSGQAFTDTQYF,TGCGCCAGCAGCTTGGGGTCGGGACAGGCATTCACAGATACGCAGTATTTT
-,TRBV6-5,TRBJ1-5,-,CASSPLRGQPQHF,TGTGCCAGCAGTCCTTTAAGGGGTCAGCCCCAGCATTTT
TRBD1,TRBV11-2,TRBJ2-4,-,CASSTRTGKRLAKNIQYF,TGTGCCAGCAGCACGAGGACAGGGAAGCGACTAGCCAAAAACATTCAGTACTTC
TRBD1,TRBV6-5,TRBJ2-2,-,CASSPRGKNTGELFF,TGTGCCAGCAGCCCCAGGGGGAAGAACACCGGGGAGCTGTTTTTT
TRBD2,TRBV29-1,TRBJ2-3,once,CSSVEGSGTYTDTQYF,TGCAGCTCTGTGGAGGGGAGCGGGACTTACACAGATACGCAGTATTTT
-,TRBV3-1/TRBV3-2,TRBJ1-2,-,CASSQADSANYGYTF,TGTGCCAGCAGCCAGGCGGACAGTGCTAACTATGGCTACACCTTC
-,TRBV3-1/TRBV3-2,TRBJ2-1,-,CASSPQLASYNEQFF,TGTGCCAGCAGCCCGCAACTAGCATCCTACAATGAGCAGTTCTTC
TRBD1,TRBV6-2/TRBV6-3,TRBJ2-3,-,CASSTRQGLRDTQYF,TGTGCCAGCAGTACACGACAGGGGCTCCGGGATACGCAGTATTTT
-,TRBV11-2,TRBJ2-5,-,CASSPPGGRETQYF,TGTGCCAGCAGCCCCCCGGGCGGACGGGAGACCCAGTACTTC
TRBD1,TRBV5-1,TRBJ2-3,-,CASTPQGADTQYF,TGCGCCAGCACCCCACAGGGGGCAGATACGCAGTATTTT
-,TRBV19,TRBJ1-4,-,CASGTRWGEKLFF,TGTGCCAGTGGGACTCGTTGGGGTGAAAAACTGTTTTTT
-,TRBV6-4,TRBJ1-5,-,CARRAIISERQKLSNQPQHF,TGTGCCAGACGGGCCATAATTTCTGAAAGACAGAAACTTAGCAATCAGCCCCAGCATTTT
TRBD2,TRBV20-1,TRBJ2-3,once,CSASALAGGPTDTQYF,TGCAGTGCTAGTGCTCTAGCGGGGGGGCCCACAGATACGCAGTATTTT
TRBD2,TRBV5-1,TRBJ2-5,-,CASSTVRGLAGEETQYF,TGCGCCAGCAGCACAGTCCGGGGACTAGCGGGAGAAGAGACCCAGTACTTC
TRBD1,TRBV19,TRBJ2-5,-,CASSTLQGAMGETQYF,TGTGCCAGTAGTACTTTACAGGGGGCTATGGGGGAGACCCAGTACTTC
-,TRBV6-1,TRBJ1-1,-,CASSEVLGVANTEAFF,TGTGCCAGCAGTGAAGTTTTAGGGGTAGCGAACACTGAAGCTTTCTTT
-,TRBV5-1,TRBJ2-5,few,CASSLGAAQETQYF,TGCGCCAGCAGCTTAGGGGCAGCACAAGAGACCCAGTACTTC
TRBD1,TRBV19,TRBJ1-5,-,CASSTAPRGQGFDQPQHF,TGTGCCAGTAGTACCGCCCCCCGCGGACAGGGGTTTGATCAGCCCCAGCATTTT
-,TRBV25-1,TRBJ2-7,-,CASSETRSSYEQYF,TGTGCCAGCAGTGAGACGAGGAGCTCCTACGAGCAGTACTTC
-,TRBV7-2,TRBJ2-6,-,CASSLVNGPLGSGANVLTF,TGTGCCAGCAGCTTAGTAAACGGACCCCTGGGCTCTGGGGCCAACGTCCTGACTTTC
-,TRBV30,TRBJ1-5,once,CAWSVSRTQPQHF,TGTGCCTGGAGTGTAAGCAGGACTCAGCCCCAGCATTTT
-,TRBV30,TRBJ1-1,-,CAWGPRGDKNTEAFF,TGTGCCTGGGGTCCAAGGGGCGATAAGAACACTGAAGCTTTCTTT
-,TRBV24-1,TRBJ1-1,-,CATPRTEAFF,TGTGCCACCCCGAGGACTGAAGCTTTCTTT
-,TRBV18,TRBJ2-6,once,CASSPQGSSGANVLTF,TGTGCCAGCTCACCCCAAGGCAGCTCTGGGGCCAACGTCCTGACTTTC
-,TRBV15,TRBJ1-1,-,CASGLAMNTEAFF,TGTGCCTCGGGGTTAGCCATGAACACTGAAGCTTTCTTT